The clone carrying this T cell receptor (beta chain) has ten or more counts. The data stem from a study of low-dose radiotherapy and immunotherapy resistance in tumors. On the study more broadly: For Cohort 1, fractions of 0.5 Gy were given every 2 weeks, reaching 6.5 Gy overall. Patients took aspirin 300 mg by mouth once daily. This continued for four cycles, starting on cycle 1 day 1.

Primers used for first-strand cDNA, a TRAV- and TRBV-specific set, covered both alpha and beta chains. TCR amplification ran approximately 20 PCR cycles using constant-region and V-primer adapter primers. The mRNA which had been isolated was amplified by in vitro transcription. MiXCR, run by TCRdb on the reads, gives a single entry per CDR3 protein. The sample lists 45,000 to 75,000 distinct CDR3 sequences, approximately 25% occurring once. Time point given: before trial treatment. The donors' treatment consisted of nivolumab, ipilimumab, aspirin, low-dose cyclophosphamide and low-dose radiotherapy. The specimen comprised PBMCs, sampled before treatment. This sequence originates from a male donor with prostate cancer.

For the CDR3, the DNA is TGTGCCTGGAGTGTGGGGACAGGGAACTATGGCTACACCTTC. Protein: CAWSVGTGNYGYTF. J is TRBJ1-2 and V is TRBV30; 9 bases are a match to TRBD1. Germline lookup yields CDR1 GTSNPN and CDR2 SVGIG (reference sequence). J gave up 2 bases and V 0 bases, and 1 base lay outside the gene matches. This CDR3 spans 14 amino acids. Combining the CDR3 with reference TRBV30 and TRBJ1-2 gives the whole variable domain SQTIHQWPATLVQPVGSPLSLECTVEGTSNPNLYWYRQAAGRGLQLLFYSVGIGQISSEVPQNLSASRPQDRQFILSSKKLLLSDSGFYLCAWSVGTGNYGYTFGSGTRLTVV.